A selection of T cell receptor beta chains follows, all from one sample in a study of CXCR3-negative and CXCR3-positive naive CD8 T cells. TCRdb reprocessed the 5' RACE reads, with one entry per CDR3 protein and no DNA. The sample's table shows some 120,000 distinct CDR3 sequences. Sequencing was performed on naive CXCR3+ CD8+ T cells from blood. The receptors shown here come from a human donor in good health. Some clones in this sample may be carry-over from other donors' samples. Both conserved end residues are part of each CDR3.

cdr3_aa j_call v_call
CASSPPVTNTEAFF TRBJ1-1 TRBV6-6
CASSYSGVSTDTQYF TRBJ2-3 TRBV6-5
CASSTSPGLAGGPNTGELFF TRBJ2-2 TRBV21-1
CSVDEGNSGANVLTF TRBJ2-6 TRBV29-1
CSAKGGSNSPLHF TRBJ1-6 TRBV20-1
CASSFRRGAYTGELFF TRBJ2-2 TRBV12-3/TRBV12-4
CSARWDVEYEQYF TRBJ2-7 TRBV20-1
CASSYSVRTEAFF TRBJ1-1 TRBV6-5
CASSFMNNEQYF TRBJ2-7 TRBV5-1
CASSQALRGDYNEQFF TRBJ2-1 TRBV4-1
CASSIWTSVGDTQYF TRBJ2-3 TRBV19
CASSPGDREAYEQYF TRBJ2-7 TRBV5-1
CASSVSGTNQETQYF TRBJ2-5 TRBV2
CASAPGQGAPGYTF TRBJ1-2 TRBV6-6
CSVAGQTYEQYF TRBJ2-7 TRBV29-1
CASSLEPAGGGGHTDTQYF TRBJ2-3 TRBV5-5
CASSQADESDYNEQFF TRBJ2-1 TRBV4-3
CASSYGVTYEQYF TRBJ2-7 TRBV27
CASSGGDRGHQETQYF TRBJ2-5 TRBV5-5
CASSEAKGIDTQYF TRBJ2-3 TRBV2
CASSPWDSRDEKLFF TRBJ1-4 TRBV11-3
CASSHTATADQPQHF TRBJ1-5 TRBV7-9
CASSLFGTEAFF TRBJ1-1 TRBV27
CASSVDPRLRQQNTEAFF TRBJ1-1 TRBV2
CASRPGQGNEKLFF TRBJ1-4 TRBV6-5
CASTNSRDLDSYTF TRBJ1-2 TRBV12-3/TRBV12-4
CASSPYDQVAGELFF TRBJ2-2 TRBV11-2
CASSQGSAGTQYF TRBJ2-5 TRBV5-6